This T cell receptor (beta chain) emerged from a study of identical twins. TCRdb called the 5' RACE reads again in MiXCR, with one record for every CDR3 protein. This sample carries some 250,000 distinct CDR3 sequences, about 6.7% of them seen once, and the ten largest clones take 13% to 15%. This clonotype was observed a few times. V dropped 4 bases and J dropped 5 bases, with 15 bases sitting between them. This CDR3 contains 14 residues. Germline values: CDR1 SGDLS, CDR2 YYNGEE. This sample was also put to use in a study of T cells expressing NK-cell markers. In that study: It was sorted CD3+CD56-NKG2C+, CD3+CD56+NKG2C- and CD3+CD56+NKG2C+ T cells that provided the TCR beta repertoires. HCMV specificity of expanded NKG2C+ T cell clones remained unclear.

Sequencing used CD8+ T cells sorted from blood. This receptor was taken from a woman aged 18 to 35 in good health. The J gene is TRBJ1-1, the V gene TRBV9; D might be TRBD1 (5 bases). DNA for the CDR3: TGTGCCAGCAGCCCCTCGGGGCAGGGAACTGAAGCTTTCTTT. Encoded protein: CASSPSGQGTEAFF. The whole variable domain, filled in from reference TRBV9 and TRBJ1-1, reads DSGVTQTPKHLITATGQRVTLRCSPRSGDLSVYWYQQSLDQGLQFLIQYYNGEERAKGNILERFSAQQFPDLHSELNLSSLELGDSALYFCASSPSGQGTEAFFGQGTRLTVV.